This T cell receptor (beta chain) came from a study of T cell repertoires in cytomegalovirus infection. For the study at large: Alongside well-studied HLA-B-restricted CMV epitopes, recently identified HLA-C-restricted CMV epitopes were also used. Carrying CMV and the relevant HLA type showed in public TCR beta signatures.

As concerns this clonotype: Antigen: not known. This could be a read error, since a much larger clone is one nucleotide away.

TCRdb passed the reads through MiXCR, listing each CDR3 protein once. Altogether about 900,000 distinct CDR3 sequences are present, under 40% being singletons, with the ten largest covering around 15%. Germline CDR1 and CDR2: MNHGY and SAAAGT. The CDR3 sequence is 16 residues long. The V segment lost 6 bases and the J segment 8 bases; nucleotides outside the gene matches: 13. Findings of the study overall: Accumulated public TCR beta family frequency recognized individuals carrying CMV together with the relevant HLA. In two of eight donors, the top clonotype was HLA-C-restricted CMV-specific.

The sample consisted of cultured CD8+ T cells from PBMCs, taken from culture after CMV antigen stimulation. The source is a human donor in good health (CMV status not recorded). Some clones in this sample may be carry-over from other donors' samples. V is TRBV6-8 and J is TRBJ1-4, with 9 bases identical to TRBD1. CDR3 region: CASRPWGTGFVEKLFF. CDR3 bases: TGTGCCAGCAGACCGTGGGGGACAGGGTTTGTCGAAAAACTGTTTTTT.